The rows below give T cell receptor beta chains drawn from one sample of a study of CD8 T cells in ankylosing spondylitis. TCRdb fed the 5' RACE reads into MiXCR, producing one record per CDR3 protein. The top ten clones hold approximately 7% of a sample with some 250,000 distinct CDR3 sequences, 8% to 9.5% of them seen once. Sequencing was performed on blood, either unsorted or a sorted T cell fraction (not recorded which). The receptors were gathered from a male donor with ankylosing spondylitis or in good health (not recorded which). Each CDR3 is given with its conserved first and last residue. Each record gives: V gene, D gene, J gene, clone size, CDR3 DNA, CDR3 protein. D genes are given only for firm matches. Clone size appears in some rows only: once, few, many, or a class for an expanded clone.

V: TRBV30
D: TRBD2
J: TRBJ2-1
size: few
DNA: TGTGCCTGGTCGACCCTAGCGGGAGCGAATGAGCAGTTCTTC
CDR3: CAWSTLAGANEQFF

V: TRBV6-1
D: TRBD2
J: TRBJ2-1
size: .
DNA: TGTGCCAGCAGTGAAATCCTAGCGGGCTCTGAGCAGTTCTTC
CDR3: CASSEILAGSEQFF

V: TRBV5-1
D: .
J: TRBJ2-1
size: many
DNA: TGCGCCAGCAGCCCCCACCCCTACAATGAGCAGTTCTTC
CDR3: CASSPHPYNEQFF

V: TRBV5-8
D: .
J: TRBJ1-2
size: many
DNA: TGTGCCAGCAGCTTTAACGGCTACACCTTC
CDR3: CASSFNGYTF

V: TRBV5-1
D: .
J: TRBJ2-5
size: many
DNA: TGCGCCAGCAGCTTGGGCAGGGATGGAGAGACCCAGTACTTC
CDR3: CASSLGRDGETQYF

V: TRBV6-1
D: .
J: TRBJ1-4
size: many
DNA: TGTGCCAGCAGTGAGGTCGGCTCACCCAAGGGTGAAAAACTGTTTTTT
CDR3: CASSEVGSPKGEKLFF

V: TRBV20-1
D: .
J: TRBJ1-4
size: many
DNA: TGCAGTGCTATAACAGGGCCAACTAATGAAAAACTGTTTTTT
CDR3: CSAITGPTNEKLFF

V: TRBV10-3
D: .
J: TRBJ2-7
size: many
DNA: TGTGCCATCAGCCAGACGGACGGTCCCTACGAGCAGTACTTC
CDR3: CAISQTDGPYEQYF

V: TRBV2
D: .
J: TRBJ2-1
size: many
DNA: TGTGCCAGCAGTGATTTAGGACCTTACAATGAGCAGTTCTTC
CDR3: CASSDLGPYNEQFF

V: TRBV6-5
D: .
J: TRBJ1-5
size: few
DNA: TGTGCCAGCAGTTACTACGGACAGCCAGATCAGCCCCAGCATTTT
CDR3: CASSYYGQPDQPQHF

V: TRBV7-2
D: TRBD2
J: TRBJ2-1
size: many
DNA: TGTGCCAGCAGCTGGACTAGCGACTACAATGAGCAGTTCTTC
CDR3: CASSWTSDYNEQFF

V: TRBV7-2
D: TRBD1
J: TRBJ2-7
size: .
DNA: TGTGCCAGCAGCCCGAGGGGACAGGATACCTACGAGCAGTACTTC
CDR3: CASSPRGQDTYEQYF

V: TRBV9
D: TRBD1
J: TRBJ1-1
size: many
DNA: TGTGCCAGCAGCTTTAGTGGGCGACAGGGCAACACTGAAGCTTTCTTT
CDR3: CASSFSGRQGNTEAFF

V: TRBV20-1
D: TRBD2
J: TRBJ2-1
size: .
DNA: TGCAGTGCTAGCGGACTAGCGGGGGGGCCTTTGTACAATGAGCAGTTCTTC
CDR3: CSASGLAGGPLYNEQFF

V: TRBV5-5
D: .
J: TRBJ1-1
size: many
DNA: TGTGCCAGCAGCTACTCCCAGGCCATGAACACTGAAGCTTTCTTT
CDR3: CASSYSQAMNTEAFF

V: TRBV12-3/TRBV12-4
D: TRBD1
J: TRBJ2-3
size: many
DNA: TGTGCCAGCAACAGGGGCAGTGCTAGCACAGATACGCAGTATTTT
CDR3: CASNRGSASTDTQYF

V: TRBV11-2
D: TRBD2
J: TRBJ2-7
size: .
DNA: TGTGCCAGCAGCTACGACGGGTGGGAGGGTACCTACGAGCAGTACTTC
CDR3: CASSYDGWEGTYEQYF

V: TRBV7-9
D: .
J: TRBJ2-1
size: many
DNA: TGTGCCAGCAGCTCCCTACTTGGGGGGGCGTCGAACAATGAGCAGTTCTTC
CDR3: CASSSLLGGASNNEQFF

V: TRBV21-1
D: .
J: TRBJ2-7
size: many
DNA: TGTGCCAGCAGCTCACAGGGCTCCTACGAGCAGTACTTC
CDR3: CASSSQGSYEQYF

V: TRBV5-1
D: .
J: TRBJ2-2
size: .
DNA: TGCGCCAGCAGCTGGCCCGACCCCGGACAGCTGAACACCGGGGAGCTGTTTTTT
CDR3: CASSWPDPGQLNTGELFF

V: TRBV7-9
D: .
J: TRBJ2-3
size: few
DNA: TGTGCCAGCAGCCAGACCCGGGACACCACAGATACGCAGTATTTT
CDR3: CASSQTRDTTDTQYF

V: TRBV6-6
D: .
J: TRBJ2-1
size: .
DNA: TGTGCCAGCAGTTACGAGCGCGGTGAGCAGTTCTTC
CDR3: CASSYERGEQFF

V: TRBV7-3
D: TRBD1
J: TRBJ2-7
size: many
DNA: TGTGCCAGCAGCTTAGCCCCCGGGACAGATTACGAGCAGTACTTC
CDR3: CASSLAPGTDYEQYF

V: TRBV27
D: .
J: TRBJ2-1
size: many
DNA: TGTGCCAGCAGTGGTTACAATGAGCAGTTCTTC
CDR3: CASSGYNEQFF

V: TRBV12-3/TRBV12-4
D: TRBD2
J: TRBJ2-1
size: many
DNA: TGTGCCAGCAGTCCTCGACTAGCGGGGGTGGATGAGCAGTTCTTC
CDR3: CASSPRLAGVDEQFF

V: TRBV4-3
D: .
J: TRBJ2-6
size: .
DNA: TGCGCCAGCAGCCAAGATAAACACACTGGGGCCAACGTCCTGACTTTC
CDR3: CASSQDKHTGANVLTF

V: TRBV7-8
D: .
J: TRBJ1-1
size: many
DNA: TGTGCCAGCAGCTTAGCAAACAAGGGGACTGAAGCTTTCTTT
CDR3: CASSLANKGTEAFF

V: TRBV7-9
D: .
J: TRBJ1-6
size: many
DNA: TGTGCCAGCAGCTCGTACAGGGCCGGTGGGAATAATTCACCCCTCCACTTT
CDR3: CASSSYRAGGNNSPLHF

V: TRBV12-3/TRBV12-4
D: TRBD1
J: TRBJ1-1
size: many
DNA: TGTGCCAGCAGCCCGACAGGGTACACTGAAGCTTTCTTT
CDR3: CASSPTGYTEAFF

V: TRBV20-1
D: .
J: TRBJ2-1
size: .
DNA: TGCAGTGCTTCCTCCGGCGGGACCCCCTACAATGAGCAGTTCTTC
CDR3: CSASSGGTPYNEQFF

V: TRBV20-1
D: .
J: TRBJ2-5
size: many
DNA: TGCAGTGCTAGATCACCGCAACTCCAGTACTTC
CDR3: CSARSPQLQYF

V: TRBV12-3/TRBV12-4
D: .
J: TRBJ1-1
size: many
DNA: TGTGCCAGCACCGGTCCGTGGGCCCGGGCTGAAGCTTTCTTT
CDR3: CASTGPWARAEAFF

V: TRBV4-3
D: TRBD1
J: TRBJ2-7
size: .
DNA: TGCGCCAGCAGCCTTTTCCCGGCGACAGGGGGATCATCCTACGAGCAGTACTTC
CDR3: CASSLFPATGGSSYEQYF

V: TRBV12-3/TRBV12-4
D: .
J: TRBJ2-5
size: .
DNA: TGTGCCAGCAGTTCCCCAGGGTGGGAGGTAGAGACCCAGTACTTC
CDR3: CASSSPGWEVETQYF

V: TRBV7-8
D: .
J: TRBJ2-1
size: .
DNA: TGTGCCAGCAGCTCCGGACAGATCTACAATGAGCAGTTCTTC
CDR3: CASSSGQIYNEQFF

V: TRBV10-3
D: TRBD2
J: TRBJ2-3
size: many
DNA: TGTGCCATCAGTCCTACTAGCGGGGGCACAGATACGCAGTATTTT
CDR3: CAISPTSGGTDTQYF

V: TRBV4-2
D: .
J: TRBJ1-2
size: many
DNA: TGTGCCAGCAGCCAAGACAGATTCTATGGCTACACCTTC
CDR3: CASSQDRFYGYTF

V: TRBV20-1
D: .
J: TRBJ2-1
size: .
DNA: TGCAGTGCTAGAAAGTACAATGAGCAGTTCTTC
CDR3: CSARKYNEQFF

V: TRBV12-3/TRBV12-4
D: .
J: TRBJ1-2
size: many
DNA: TGTGCCAGCAGAGGTGACAGGCGCCCCTACTATGGCTACACCTTC
CDR3: CASRGDRRPYYGYTF